This T cell receptor (beta chain) derives from a study of identical twins' blood T cells. Broader study findings: Abundant TCRbeta CDR3s overlapped more between twins than with unrelated donors. Twin similarity might stem from environmental factors, not only genetics. V gene usage reportedly matched far better within twin pairs than unrelated donors.

In the original analysis: Each library had about 2 to 3.6 million CDR3 reads and about 85,000 to nearly 550,000 clonotypes. TCRdb redid the calling of the 5' RACE reads with MiXCR, one entry per CDR3 protein. The V and J calls were not made by the authors but by TCRdb's processing. The data contain 400,000 or so distinct CDR3 sequences, around 30% of them singletons. CDR3 size: 15 residues. CDR1 is DFQATT and CDR2 is SNEGSKA in the germline V gene (reference sequence). V lost 3 bases to trimming and J lost 5 bases, with 14 bases between them. To note about this clonotype: Its specificity is unknown.

The sequenced sample consisted of PBMCs. The receptor comes from a woman aged 18 to 55 in good health. This sequence joins TRBV20-1 and TRBJ1-6, with D possibly TRBD1 on 5 matching bases. The CDR3 nucleotides read TGCAGTGCTAGGGACCTCGGGGCGGATAATTCACCCCTCCACTTT. The encoded protein is CSARDLGADNSPLHF.